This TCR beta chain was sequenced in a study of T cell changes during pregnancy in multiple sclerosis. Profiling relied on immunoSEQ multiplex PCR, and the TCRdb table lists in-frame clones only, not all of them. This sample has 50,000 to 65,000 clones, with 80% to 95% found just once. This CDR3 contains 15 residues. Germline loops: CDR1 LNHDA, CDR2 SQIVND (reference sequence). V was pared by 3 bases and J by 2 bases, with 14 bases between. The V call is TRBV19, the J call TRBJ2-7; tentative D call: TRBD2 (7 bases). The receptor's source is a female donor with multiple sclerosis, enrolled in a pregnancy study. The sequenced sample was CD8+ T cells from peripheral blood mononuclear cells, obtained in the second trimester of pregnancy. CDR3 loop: CASSMTWGGPYEQYF. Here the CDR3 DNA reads TGTGCCAGTAGTATGACTTGGGGGGGCCCCTACGAGCAGTACTTC. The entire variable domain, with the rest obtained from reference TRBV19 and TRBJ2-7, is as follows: DGGITQSPKYLFRKEGQNVTLSCEQNLNHDAMYWYRQDPGQGLRLIYYSQIVNDFQKGDIAEGYSVSREKKESFPLTVTSAQKNPTAFYLCASSMTWGGPYEQYFGPGTRLTVT.